This T cell receptor (beta chain) was documented in a study of graft-versus-host responses after intestinal transplantation. This CDR3 region has 15 residues. The germline V gene encodes CDR1 MNHEY and CDR2 SVGAGI. Trimming cost V 4 bases and J 5 bases; bases outside gene matches: 7. As for this clone: Its antigen remains unknown.

The method was immunoSEQ multiplex PCR; TCRdb's version includes in-frame clones alone and lacks a portion of them. The sample lists tens of thousands of clones; about 93% were seen once. The receptor's source is a human donor who was the organ donor for an intestinal transplant. Material: unstimulated CD4+ T cells sorted from spleen or lymph node cells, obtained before transplant. V is TRBV6-5 and J is TRBJ2-5; TRBD2 matches at 10 bases. The CDR3 loop is CASSSTSGTPETQYF. The DNA for the CDR3 is TGTGCCAGCAGTTCCACTAGCGGGACCCCGGAGACCCAGTACTTC.